This T cell receptor beta chain was sequenced in a study of T cells in tuberculosis. CDR3 length: 15 residues. The J segment lost 9 bases and the V segment lost 2 bases, leaving 9 bases of the junction unmatched. Germline-derived CDR1 and CDR2 are SGHKS and YYEKEE (reference sequence). Cells were sorted from thawed PBMC rested overnight and stained with GMM-loaded CD1B tetramer, viability dye and anti-CD3. CD1B tetramers were loaded with Rhodococcus equi-derived C32 glucose monomycolate. Before cryopreservation, the sorted PBMC lost their CD14-expressing monocytes. Approximately 100,000 tetramer-negative cells were sorted from each donor. TCRdb's copy holds only in-frame clones and misses some; the assay was immunoSEQ multiplex PCR. This table has approximately 59,000 clones, about 76% appearing once.

The chain couples TRBV5-5 to TRBJ2-1, with 9 bases aligning to TRBD1. The sequence was collected from an adult woman with latent tuberculosis. The sample taken for sequencing was CD1b-GMM tetramer-negative cells sorted from PBMCs. This CDR3 is CASSFLGDRVGEQFF. The DNA of the CDR3 is TGTGCCAGCAGCTTCCTGGGGGACAGGGTTGGTGAGCAGTTCTTC. The variable domain in full, with the rest retrieved from reference TRBV5-5 and TRBJ2-1, is DAGVTQSPTHLIKTRGQQVTLRCSPISGHKSVSWYQQVLGQGPQFIFQYYEKEERGRGNFPDRFSARQFPNYSSELNVNALLLGDSALYLCASSFLGDRVGEQFFGPGTRLTVL.